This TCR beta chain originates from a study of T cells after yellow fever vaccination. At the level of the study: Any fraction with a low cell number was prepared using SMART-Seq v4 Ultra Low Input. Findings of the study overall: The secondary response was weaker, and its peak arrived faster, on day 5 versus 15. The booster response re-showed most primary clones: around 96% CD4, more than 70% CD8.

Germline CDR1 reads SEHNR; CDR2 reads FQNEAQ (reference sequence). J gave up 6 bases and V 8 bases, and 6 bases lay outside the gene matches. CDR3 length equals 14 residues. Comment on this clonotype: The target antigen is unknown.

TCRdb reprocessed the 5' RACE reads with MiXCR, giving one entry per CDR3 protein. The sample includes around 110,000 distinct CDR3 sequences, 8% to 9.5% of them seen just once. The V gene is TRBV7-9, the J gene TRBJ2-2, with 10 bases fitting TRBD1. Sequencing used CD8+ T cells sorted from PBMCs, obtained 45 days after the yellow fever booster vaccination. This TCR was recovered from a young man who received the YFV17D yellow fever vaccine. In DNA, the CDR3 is TGTGCCAGCGGGACAGGGGCTTCGTCCGGGGAGCTGTTTTTT. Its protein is CASGTGASSGELFF.